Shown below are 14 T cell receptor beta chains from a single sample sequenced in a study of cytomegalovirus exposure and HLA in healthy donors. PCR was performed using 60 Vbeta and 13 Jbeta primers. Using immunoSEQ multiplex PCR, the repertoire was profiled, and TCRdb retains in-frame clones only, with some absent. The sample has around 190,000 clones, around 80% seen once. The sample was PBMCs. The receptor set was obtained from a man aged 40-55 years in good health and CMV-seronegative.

CDR3 region: CASYSGNQETQYF. In DNA, the CDR3 is TGCGCCAGCTATAGCGGCAATCAAGAGACCCAGTACTTC. The genes are TRBV5-1 and TRBJ2-5, with D possibly TRBD2 on 6 matching bases. Germline V gene data show CDR1 as SGHRS and CDR2 as YFSETQ. This CDR3 is built from 13 residues. The V gene lost 7 bases and the J gene lost 2 bases, with 12 bases spanning the gap.

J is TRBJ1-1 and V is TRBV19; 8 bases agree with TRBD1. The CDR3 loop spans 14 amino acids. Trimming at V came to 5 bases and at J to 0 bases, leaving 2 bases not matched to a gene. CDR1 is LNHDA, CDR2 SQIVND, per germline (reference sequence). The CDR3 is CASSSGQVNTEAFF. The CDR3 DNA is TGTGCCAGTAGTTCGGGACAGGTGAACACTGAAGCTTTCTTT.

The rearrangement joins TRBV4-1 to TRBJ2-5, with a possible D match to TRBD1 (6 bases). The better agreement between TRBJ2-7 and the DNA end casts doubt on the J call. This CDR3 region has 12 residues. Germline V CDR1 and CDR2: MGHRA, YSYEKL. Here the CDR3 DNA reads TGCGCCAGCAGCCAAGAAGGGGGCGAGCAGTACTTC. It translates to CASSQEGGEQYF.

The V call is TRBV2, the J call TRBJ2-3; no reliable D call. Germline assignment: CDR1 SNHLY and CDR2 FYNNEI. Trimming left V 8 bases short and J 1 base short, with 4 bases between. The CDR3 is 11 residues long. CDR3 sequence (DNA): TGTGCCAGCCGGGGCACAGATACGCAGTATTTT. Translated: CASRGTDTQYF.

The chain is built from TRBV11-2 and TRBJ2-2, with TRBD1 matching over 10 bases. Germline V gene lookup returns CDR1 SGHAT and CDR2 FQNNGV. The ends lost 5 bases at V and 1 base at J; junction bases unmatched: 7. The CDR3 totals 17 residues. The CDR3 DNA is TGTGCCAGCAGCCGCCAATGGGACAGGGGGAACACCGGGGAGCTGTTTTTT. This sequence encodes CASSRQWDRGNTGELFF.

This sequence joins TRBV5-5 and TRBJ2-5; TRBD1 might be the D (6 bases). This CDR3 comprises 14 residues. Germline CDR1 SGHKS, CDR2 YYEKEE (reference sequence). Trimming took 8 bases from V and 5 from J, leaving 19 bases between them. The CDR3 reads CASHRAQRVETQYF. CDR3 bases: TGTGCCAGTCACAGGGCCCAGCGAGTGGAGACCCAGTACTTC.

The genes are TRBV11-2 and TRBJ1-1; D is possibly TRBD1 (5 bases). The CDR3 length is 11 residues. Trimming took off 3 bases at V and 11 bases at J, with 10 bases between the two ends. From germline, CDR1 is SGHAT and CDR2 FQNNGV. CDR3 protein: CASSFLGGAFF. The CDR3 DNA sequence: TGTGCCAGCAGCTTCTTGGGGGGGGCTTTCTTT.

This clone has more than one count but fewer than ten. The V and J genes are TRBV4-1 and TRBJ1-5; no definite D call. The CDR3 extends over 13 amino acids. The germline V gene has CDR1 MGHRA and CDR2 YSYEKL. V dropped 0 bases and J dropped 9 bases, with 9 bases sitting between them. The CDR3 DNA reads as TGCGCCAGCAGCCAAGAGGTTAGTCCGCCCCAGCATTTT. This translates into CASSQEVSPPQHF.

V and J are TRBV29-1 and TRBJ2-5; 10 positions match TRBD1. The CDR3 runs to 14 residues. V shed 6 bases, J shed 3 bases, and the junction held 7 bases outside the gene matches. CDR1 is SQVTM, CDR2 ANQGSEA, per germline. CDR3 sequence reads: CSVDRGLVEETQYF. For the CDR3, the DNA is TGCAGCGTCGACAGGGGGCTGGTGGAAGAGACCCAGTACTTC.

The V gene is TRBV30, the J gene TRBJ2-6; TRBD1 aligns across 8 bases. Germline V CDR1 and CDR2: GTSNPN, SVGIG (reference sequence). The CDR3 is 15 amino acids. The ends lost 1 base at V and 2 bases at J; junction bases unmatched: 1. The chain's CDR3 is CAWSAGGAGANVLTF. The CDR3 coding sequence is TGTGCCTGGAGTGCAGGGGGCGCTGGGGCCAACGTCCTGACTTTC.

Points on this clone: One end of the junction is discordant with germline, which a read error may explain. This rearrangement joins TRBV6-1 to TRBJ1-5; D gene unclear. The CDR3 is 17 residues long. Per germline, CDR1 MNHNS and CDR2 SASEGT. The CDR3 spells CAGSELAVPKSNQPQHF. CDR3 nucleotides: TGTGCCGGCAGTGAATTAGCCGTCCCGAAGAGCAATCAGCCCCAGCATTTT.

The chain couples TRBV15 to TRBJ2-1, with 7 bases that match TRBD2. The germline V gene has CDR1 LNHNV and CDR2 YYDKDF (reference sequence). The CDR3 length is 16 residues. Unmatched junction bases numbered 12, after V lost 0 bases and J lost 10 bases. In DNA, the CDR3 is TGTGCCACCAGCAGAGACAGGGTAGCGGGCTCCAGGGAGCAGTTCTTC. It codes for CATSRDRVAGSREQFF. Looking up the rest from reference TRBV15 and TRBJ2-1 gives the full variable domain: DAMVIQNPRYQVTQFGKPVTLSCSQTLNHNVMYWYQQKSSQAPKLLFHYYDKDFNNEADTPDNFQSRRPNTSFCFLDIRSPGLGDTAMYLCATSRDRVAGSREQFFGPGTRLTVL.

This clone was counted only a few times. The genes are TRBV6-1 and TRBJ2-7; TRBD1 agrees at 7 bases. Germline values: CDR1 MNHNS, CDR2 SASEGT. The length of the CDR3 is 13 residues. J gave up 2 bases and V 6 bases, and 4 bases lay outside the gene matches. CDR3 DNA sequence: TGTGCCAGCAGGCCGGGACAGACCTACGAGCAGTACTTC. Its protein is CASRPGQTYEQYF.

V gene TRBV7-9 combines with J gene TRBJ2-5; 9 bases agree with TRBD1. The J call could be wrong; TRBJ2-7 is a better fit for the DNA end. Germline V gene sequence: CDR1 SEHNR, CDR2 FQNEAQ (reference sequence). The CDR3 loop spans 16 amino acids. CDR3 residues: CASSLSGTGSSYEQYF. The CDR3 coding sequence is TGTGCCAGCAGCCTCTCCGGGACAGGGAGCTCCTACGAGCAGTACTTC.